This TCR beta chain originates from a study of siplizumab effects on memory and regulatory T cells. Study in general: Mixed lymphocyte reactions were paired, with siplizumab at around 1 ug/mL or without drug. Study-wide results and caveats: In the presence of siplizumab, alloreactive sequences traceable to unstimulated CD4+ memory cells were significantly reduced.

It was at 37°C and for under 7 days that the mixed lymphocyte reaction cells were cocultured. The protocol was immunoSEQ multiplex PCR, while the TCRdb copy is restricted to in-frame clones and leaves out a portion. This sample has 6,000 or so clones; around 34% occur once, and the top ten carry 15% to 20%. Comments on this clone: The antigen remains unidentified.

This CDR3 is 14 amino acids long. Trimming removed 5 bases from V and 6 bases from J, with 17 bases in between. From germline, CDR1 is MNHEY and CDR2 SMNVEV (reference sequence). The rearrangement links TRBV27 to TRBJ2-7; a weak D match, TRBD2 (5 bases). This TCR came from a human donor in good health; the cells came from an allogeneic mixed lymphocyte reaction. Sequenced: CFSE-low (dividing) CD8+ T cells sorted from an allogeneic mixed lymphocyte reaction. The CDR3 DNA follows: TGTGCCAGCAGTGAATCTGGACTGACGACCGAGCAGTACTTC. Its translation is CASSESGLTTEQYF.